Presented here are 27 T cell receptor beta chains from one specimen sequenced in a study of cytomegalovirus exposure and HLA in healthy donors (dated by TCRdb to the late 2010s). Library generation was performed with the immunoSEQ multiplex PCR assay. For the multiplex PCR, a mixture combining 60 forward primers for TCR Vbeta segments and 13 reverse primers for TCR Jbeta segments was used. TCRdb stores this immuneACCESS table with in-frame sequences only. Part of the clones is absent; in the studies checked, under half of the shortfall reflects unresolved V genes, and no reason is known for the rest. The table for this sample lists some 160,000 clones; 80% to 85% of them were counted only once. The leading ten clones occupy more than 7% of the sample. Material for sequencing was PBMCs. These receptors were collected from a male donor in good health and CMV-seropositive.

This clone is medium-sized within its sample. CDR3: CASSLEFLGGDPGELFF. As DNA, the CDR3 is TGTGCCAGCAGTTTAGAGTTCCTCGGCGGGGACCCCGGGGAGCTGTTTTTT. The chain employs TRBV28 and TRBJ2-2; possibly TRBD2 for D (6 bases). There are 17 residues in the CDR3. The V end was cut by 2 bases, the J end by 6 bases, with 19 bases between. Germline V gene sequence: CDR1 MDHEN, CDR2 SYDVKM.

CDR3 sequence (DNA): TGCAGCGTTGCTCACAATGAGCAGTTCTTC. Residues: CSVAHNEQFF. The rearrangement links TRBV29-1 to TRBJ2-1; D unclear. This CDR3 region has 10 residues. V lost 4 bases and J 5 bases, leaving 3 bases between the germline ends. Germline V lookup: CDR1 SQVTM, CDR2 ANQGSEA.

This clone was found a few times. V and J are TRBV28 and TRBJ2-7; a weak D match, TRBD2 (5 bases). CDR1 and CDR2 (germline): MDHEN, SYDVKM. V was clipped by 3 bases and J by 2 bases, with 5 bases between them. The CDR3 runs 12 residues. For the CDR3, the DNA is TGTGCCAGCAGTTTCGGGGCCTACGAGCAGTACTTC. Protein: CASSFGAYEQYF.

This rearrangement joins TRBV19 to TRBJ1-2, with 7 bases fitting TRBD1. The trim removed 10 bases at V and 8 bases at J, leaving 10 bases unmatched. The CDR3 runs to 12 residues. Germline CDR1 and CDR2: LNHDA and SQIVND (reference sequence). The CDR3 loop is CAISGTEGGYTF. CDR3 DNA: TGTGCCATTTCCGGGACAGAAGGAGGCTACACCTTC.

The rearrangement uses TRBV9 and TRBJ2-1; 10 nucleotides match TRBD2. Unmatched junction bases numbered 8, after V lost 4 bases and J lost 7 bases. The germline V gene has CDR1 SGDLS and CDR2 YYNGEE. The CDR3 consists of 15 residues. The CDR3 reads CASSLSGRAENEQFF. Here the CDR3 DNA reads TGTGCCAGCAGCCTAAGCGGGAGGGCTGAAAATGAGCAGTTCTTC. The whole variable domain, remainder taken from reference TRBV9 and TRBJ2-1, is DSGVTQTPKHLITATGQRVTLRCSPRSGDLSVYWYQQSLDQGLQFLIQYYNGEERAKGNILERFSAQQFPDLHSELNLSSLELGDSALYFCASSLSGRAENEQFFGPGTRLTVL.

CDR3 amino acids: CASSFSTGLEYEQYF. The CDR3 DNA is TGTGCCAGCAGTTTCTCGACAGGACTCGAATACGAGCAGTACTTC. The chain employs TRBV6-5 and TRBJ2-7, with a possible D match to TRBD1 (6 bases). Trimming left V 4 bases short and J 4 bases short, with 17 bases between. The CDR3 covers 15 residues. From germline, CDR1 is MNHEY and CDR2 SVGAGI.

This clone has just one count. The J gene is TRBJ2-1, the V gene TRBV7-9; the D gene is possibly TRBD2 (6 bases). This CDR3 has 19 amino acids. V lost 4 bases and J 1 base, leaving 23 bases between the germline ends. Germline CDR1 and CDR2: SEHNR and FQNEAQ (reference sequence). CDR3 sequence (DNA): TGTGCCAGCAGCTCCCGAGTTTTGCGGGGCTTTGGGTCCTACAATGAGCAGTTCTTC. This sequence encodes CASSSRVLRGFGSYNEQFF.

This clone showed up just a few times. The J gene is TRBJ1-1, the V gene TRBV20-1; D might be TRBD1 (5 bases). CDR1 DFQATT and CDR2 SNEGSKA come from the germline V gene (reference sequence). This CDR3 region has 11 residues. Trimming took 2 bases from V and 7 from J, leaving 8 bases between them. The CDR3: CSARLGGEAFF. The CDR3 DNA sequence: TGCAGTGCTAGATTGGGGGGTGAAGCTTTCTTT.

V and J are TRBV19 and TRBJ2-2; 7 nucleotides agree with TRBD2. Germline V lookup: CDR1 LNHDA, CDR2 SQIVND (reference sequence). Unmatched junction bases numbered 4, after V lost 3 bases and J lost 6 bases. The CDR3 runs to 14 residues. The CDR3 spells CASSIQGGAGELFF. CDR3 nucleotide sequence: TGTGCCAGTAGTATCCAGGGAGGGGCCGGGGAGCTGTTTTTT.

The gene calls are TRBV13 and TRBJ2-1; 10 bases map to TRBD1. Unmatched junction bases numbered 7, after V lost 6 bases and J lost 5 bases. The CDR3 loop spans 15 amino acids. The germline V gene has CDR1 PRHDT and CDR2 FYEKMQ (reference sequence). CDR3 sequence: CASSQTGTGDNEQFF. CDR3 nucleotide sequence: TGTGCCAGCAGTCAAACCGGGACAGGGGACAATGAGCAGTTCTTC.

This sequence joins TRBV5-1 and TRBJ1-2; 10 bases map to TRBD1. Germline CDR1 is SGHRS and CDR2 is YFSETQ. The CDR3 totals 14 residues. J lost 5 bases, V lost 4 bases, and 5 bases had no gene match. The CDR3 sequence is CASSGDRGNYGYTF. CDR3 DNA sequence: TGCGCCAGCAGCGGGGACAGGGGAAATTATGGCTACACCTTC.

J is TRBJ2-7 and V is TRBV19; 11 bases fit TRBD2. This CDR3 is built from 15 residues. V gave up 5 bases and J gave up 2 bases; unmatched junction bases: 5. CDR1 and CDR2 (germline): LNHDA, SQIVND (reference sequence). In nucleotides, the CDR3 is TGTGCCAGTAGTCCCTCTAGCGGGGGGACCTACGAGCAGTACTTC. Amino acids: CASSPSSGGTYEQYF.

The V gene is TRBV30, the J gene TRBJ1-6, with TRBD1 matching 11 bases. The CDR3 runs 15 residues. Germline V gene lookup returns CDR1 GTSNPN and CDR2 SVGIG (reference sequence). Trimming removed 3 bases from V and 7 bases from J; junction bases left unmatched: 5. This CDR3 is CAWREDRGQNSPLHF. CDR3 nucleotide sequence: TGTGCCTGGAGGGAGGACAGGGGGCAAAATTCACCCCTCCACTTT.

CDR3 amino acids: CASSSDTRNTEAFF. CDR3 bases: TGCGCCAGCAGCTCGGACACCCGGAACACTGAAGCTTTCTTT. The chain joins TRBV5-1 to TRBJ1-1, with D possibly TRBD1 on 5 matching bases. Deletions cut 3 bases from V and 1 base from J, with 10 bases between. This CDR3 spans 14 amino acids. CDR1 SGHRS and CDR2 YFSETQ come from the germline V gene.

V and J are TRBV7-2 and TRBJ2-3, with D possibly matching TRBD2 (7 bases). Trimming left V 5 bases short and J 0 bases short, with 15 bases between. In germline, CDR1 is SGHTA, CDR2 FQGNSA. This CDR3 is built from 16 residues. The CDR3 nucleotides are TGTGCCAGCAGCCGGAGGGGGGGACCGAGCACAGATACGCAGTATTTT. Protein sequence: CASSRRGGPSTDTQYF.

J is TRBJ2-1 and V is TRBV7-9; possible D gene TRBD1, 6 bases. Germline CDR1 and CDR2: SEHNR and FQNEAQ (reference sequence). The CDR3 is 16 amino acids. Trimming took off 1 base at V and 6 bases at J, with 16 bases between the two ends. CDR3 region: CASSLGGPYGGNEQFF. The CDR3 DNA sequence: TGTGCCAGCAGCTTAGGGGGGCCGTACGGCGGCAATGAGCAGTTCTTC. The full variable domain, with the rest looked up from reference TRBV7-9 and TRBJ2-1, is DTGVSQNPRHKITKRGQNVTFRCDPISEHNRLYWYRQTLGQGPEFLTYFQNEAQLEKSRLLSDRFSAERPKGSFSTLEIQRTEQGDSAMYLCASSLGGPYGGNEQFFGPGTRLTVL.

CDR3 sequence (DNA): TGCAGTGCTCTATGGGGCGAAAAACTGTTTTTT. Translated, it gives CSALWGEKLFF. V usage is TRBV20-1 and J usage is TRBJ1-4, with a possible D match to TRBD1 (5 bases). V was shortened by 5 bases and J by 8 bases, with 9 bases between the two germline ends. CDR1 and CDR2 (germline): DFQATT, SNEGSKA (reference sequence). The CDR3 is 11 residues long.

The V and J genes are TRBV5-8 and TRBJ2-5; 10 bases line up with TRBD2. This CDR3 is built from 18 residues. V trimming: 3 bases; J trimming: 5 bases; junction bases outside the gene matches: 16. Per germline, CDR1 SGHTS and CDR2 YDEGEE. CDR3 sequence reads: CASSWGDLAGGQGETQYF. The DNA for the CDR3 is TGTGCCAGCAGCTGGGGAGACTTAGCGGGGGGCCAAGGGGAGACCCAGTACTTC.

J is TRBJ1-1 and V is TRBV18, with 10 bases that match TRBD1. This CDR3 is 18 amino acids long. V shed 3 bases, J shed 0 bases, and the junction held 10 bases outside the gene matches. Germline lookup yields CDR1 KGHSH and CDR2 LQKENI. This CDR3 is CASSPRNAGTGVNTEAFF. The CDR3 DNA reads as TGTGCCAGCTCACCCCGCAACGCTGGGACAGGGGTGAACACTGAAGCTTTCTTT. The whole variable domain, remainder taken from reference TRBV18 and TRBJ1-1, is NAGVMQNPRHLVRRRGQEARLRCSPMKGHSHVYWYRQLPEEGLKFMVYLQKENIIDESGMPKERFSAEFPKEGPSILRIQQVVRGDSAAYFCASSPRNAGTGVNTEAFFGQGTRLTVV.

V and J are TRBV5-1 and TRBJ2-4, with D perhaps TRBD1 (6 bases). Trimming left V 0 bases short and J 5 bases short, with 12 bases between. This CDR3 contains 15 residues. CDR1 is SGHRS and CDR2 is YFSETQ in the germline V gene. CDR3 sequence reads: CASSLGGAGENIQYF. The CDR3 region has the DNA TGCGCCAGCAGCTTGGGGGGCGCAGGGGAAAACATTCAGTACTTC.

The V and J genes are TRBV11-2 and TRBJ1-1; D might be TRBD1 (6 bases). V gave up 4 bases and J gave up 4 bases, with 19 bases separating them. This CDR3 is 16 amino acids long. Germline values: CDR1 SGHAT, CDR2 FQNNGV. The CDR3 DNA follows: TGTGCCAGCAGCTCAGGGGTTTTGGGAAGCAGCACTGAAGCTTTCTTT. Its translation is CASSSGVLGSSTEAFF. The whole variable domain, remainder taken from reference TRBV11-2 and TRBJ1-1, is EAGVAQSPRYKIIEKRQSVAFWCNPISGHATLYWYQQILGQGPKLLIQFQNNGVVDDSQLPKDRFSAERLKGVDSTLKIQPAKLEDSAVYLCASSSGVLGSSTEAFFGQGTRLTVV.

V gene TRBV9 combines with J gene TRBJ2-2; D unclear. Germline V lookup: CDR1 SGDLS, CDR2 YYNGEE. V lost 4 bases and J 4 bases, leaving 5 bases between the germline ends. This CDR3 region has 12 residues. The CDR3 DNA sequence: TGTGCCAGCAGCCCCCGCACCGGGGAGCTGTTTTTT. Its protein is CASSPRTGELFF.

V usage is TRBV7-9 and J usage is TRBJ2-7; 7 bases agree with TRBD1. The length of the CDR3 is 13 residues. Germline-derived CDR1 and CDR2 are SEHNR and FQNEAQ (reference sequence). The ends lost 7 bases at V and 2 bases at J; junction bases unmatched: 5. The CDR3 is CASKRQGAYEQYF. CDR3 nucleotide sequence: TGTGCCAGCAAGCGCCAGGGGGCCTACGAGCAGTACTTC.

The genes are TRBV5-4 and TRBJ2-1; a possible D gene is TRBD2 (5 bases). V lost 4 bases and J lost 4, with 9 bases in between. From germline, CDR1 is SGHNT and CDR2 YYREEE (reference sequence). This CDR3 has 13 residues. CDR3 nucleotide sequence: TGTGCCAGCAGCCCCGGGGTTTACAATGAGCAGTTCTTC. It yields the protein CASSPGVYNEQFF.

The J gene is TRBJ1-5, the V gene TRBV18; weak D call: TRBD1 (6 bases). This CDR3 is 15 amino acids long. Trimming removed 4 bases at V and 1 base at J, with 11 bases between. CDR1 and CDR2 from the germline V gene are KGHSH and LQKENI. Here the CDR3 DNA reads TGTGCCAGCTCACTACAGGGTAAGAGCAATCAGCCCCAGCATTTT. Amino acids: CASSLQGKSNQPQHF.

This clone was detected a few times. The chain employs TRBV25-1 and TRBJ2-6; 8 nucleotides align to TRBD1. This CDR3 is built from 16 residues. Per the germline V gene, CDR1 is MGHDK and CDR2 is SYGVNS. V shed 6 bases and J 2 bases; nucleotides not matched to a gene: 6. CDR3 sequence reads: CASSRHRGTGANVLTF. DNA of the CDR3: TGTGCCAGCAGCCGCCACAGGGGGACTGGGGCCAACGTCCTGACTTTC.

V and J are TRBV15 and TRBJ2-4; TRBD1 matches at 10 bases. The CDR3 has 14 amino acids. Germline-derived CDR1 and CDR2 are LNHNV and YYDKDF (reference sequence). After removal of 5 bases from V and 6 bases from J, the junction contained 4 bases not matched to a gene. Written as DNA, the CDR3 is TGTGCCACCAGCGGCCGGGACAGGGGAAACATTCAGTACTTC. This sequence encodes CATSGRDRGNIQYF. Together with reference TRBV15 and TRBJ2-4, the CDR3 gives the full variable domain: DAMVIQNPRYQVTQFGKPVTLSCSQTLNHNVMYWYQQKSSQAPKLLFHYYDKDFNNEADTPDNFQSRRPNTSFCFLDIRSPGLGDTAMYLCATSGRDRGNIQYFGAGTRLSVL.